What follows are 10 T cell receptor beta chains derived from one specimen sequenced in a study of cytomegalovirus exposure and HLA in healthy donors (dated by TCRdb to the late 2010s). Preparation of the library involved the immunoSEQ multiplex PCR assay. For the multiplex PCR, a mixture combining 60 forward primers for TCR Vbeta segments and 13 reverse primers for TCR Jbeta segments was used. In TCRdb, the immuneACCESS table is reduced to in-frame sequences with V and J assigned. These tables do not hold every clone; where another copy was compared, an unresolved V gene accounts for under half, and the others remain unexplained. The sample table shows roughly 120,000 clones, and approximately 80% are seen once. The biggest ten clones account for 4% to 5% of the sample. Sequencing was performed on PBMCs. All receptors derive from a man aged 50 to 60 in good health and CMV-seropositive.

The chain links TRBV9 to TRBJ1-1; D is undetermined. The length of the CDR3 is 15 residues. V gave up 0 bases and J gave up 1 base, with 10 bases separating them. From germline, CDR1 is SGDLS and CDR2 YYNGEE. This chain's CDR3 is CASSVAGVGNTEAFF. CDR3 nucleotide sequence: TGTGCCAGCAGCGTAGCAGGTGTGGGGAACACTGAAGCTTTCTTT.

V gene TRBV19 combines with J gene TRBJ1-2; D may be TRBD1 (5 bases). From germline, CDR1 is LNHDA and CDR2 SQIVND (reference sequence). V shed 7 bases and J shed 0 bases, with 9 bases lying between them. The CDR3 totals 13 residues. The CDR3 DNA reads TGTGCCAGTATGGGAGGGGCTAACTATGGCTACACCTTC. Amino acid sequence: CASMGGANYGYTF. The complete variable domain, with remaining parts taken from reference TRBV19 and TRBJ1-2, reads DGGITQSPKYLFRKEGQNVTLSCEQNLNHDAMYWYRQDPGQGLRLIYYSQIVNDFQKGDIAEGYSVSREKKESFPLTVTSAQKNPTAFYLCASMGGANYGYTFGSGTRLTVV.

V gene TRBV30 combines with J gene TRBJ2-5; 9 positions match TRBD2. The CDR3 extends over 15 amino acids. Trimming took 5 bases from V and 2 from J; bases not matched to a gene: 9. Per germline, CDR1 GTSNPN and CDR2 SVGIG (reference sequence). The CDR3 nucleotides read TGTGCCTGGGTACAAACTAGCGGGCTACAAGAGACCCAGTACTTC. Residues: CAWVQTSGLQETQYF.

This clone has just a few counts. This sequence joins TRBV21-1 and TRBJ1-4; the D segment call TRBD1 is taken from the table without a DNA check. TRBV21-1 is reported as a pseudogene. The CDR3 extends over 12 amino acids. Written as DNA, the CDR3 is TGTGCCAGCAGGGGACAGGATGAAAAACTGTTTTTT. As protein: CASRGQDEKLFF.

The V call is TRBV5-4, the J call TRBJ2-2; 12 bases map to TRBD2. The CDR3 totals 17 residues. V dropped 4 bases and J dropped 0; count of bases not matched to a gene: 4. Germline loops: CDR1 SGHNT, CDR2 YYREEE (reference sequence). The CDR3 loop is CASSPGTSGPNTGELFF. DNA for the CDR3: TGTGCCAGCAGCCCCGGGACTAGCGGGCCGAACACCGGGGAGCTGTTTTTT.

Only a few counts were recorded for this clone. The chain combines TRBV2 with TRBJ1-6; 7 bases are shared with TRBD1. CDR1 and CDR2 from the germline V gene are SNHLY and FYNNEI. The trim removed 1 base at V and 17 bases at J, leaving 17 bases unmatched. CDR3 length: 16 amino acids. This chain's CDR3 is CASSEGMSTGKIRFHF. The DNA for the CDR3 is TGTGCCAGCAGTGAAGGAATGTCGACAGGGAAAATTAGGTTCCACTTT.

The chain has TRBV14 and TRBJ1-4; weak D call: TRBD1 (6 bases). Germline CDR1 is SGHDN and CDR2 is FVKESK. V lost 4 bases and J 8 bases, leaving 23 bases between the germline ends. The CDR3 contains 17 residues. The CDR3 spells CASSRRGGGSSHEKLFF. The CDR3 DNA is TGTGCCAGCAGCCGCCGAGGGGGGGGATCTAGCCACGAAAAACTGTTTTTT.

The J gene is TRBJ1-2, the V gene TRBV20-1, with D possibly being TRBD1 (5 bases). The germline gives CDR1 DFQATT, CDR2 SNEGSKA (reference sequence). The CDR3 runs to 11 residues. V lost 5 bases, J lost 8 bases, and 12 bases lay in between. The CDR3 nucleotides read TGCAGTGCTCGGCTGGGGCTCGGCTACACCTTC. Encoded protein: CSARLGLGYTF.

CDR3 in amino acids: CASSPDRVAPEAFF. The CDR3 region has the DNA TGCGCCAGCAGCCCGGACAGGGTGGCCCCTGAAGCTTTCTTT. This chain links TRBV4-1 with TRBJ1-1, with 8 nucleotides matching TRBD1. With 4 bases clipped from V and 6 bases from J, the junction kept 7 bases outside the gene matches. Germline CDR1 MGHRA, CDR2 YSYEKL. This CDR3 spans 14 amino acids.

The chain joins TRBV30 to TRBJ2-7; TRBD1 might be the D (6 bases). CDR1 GTSNPN and CDR2 SVGIG come from the germline V gene (reference sequence). Trimming cost V 2 bases and J 3 bases, with 14 bases left between them. This CDR3 contains 14 residues. In DNA, the CDR3 is TGTGCCTGGAGTACAGCAGGGGCGAACTACGAGCAGTACTTC. It encodes CAWSTAGANYEQYF.